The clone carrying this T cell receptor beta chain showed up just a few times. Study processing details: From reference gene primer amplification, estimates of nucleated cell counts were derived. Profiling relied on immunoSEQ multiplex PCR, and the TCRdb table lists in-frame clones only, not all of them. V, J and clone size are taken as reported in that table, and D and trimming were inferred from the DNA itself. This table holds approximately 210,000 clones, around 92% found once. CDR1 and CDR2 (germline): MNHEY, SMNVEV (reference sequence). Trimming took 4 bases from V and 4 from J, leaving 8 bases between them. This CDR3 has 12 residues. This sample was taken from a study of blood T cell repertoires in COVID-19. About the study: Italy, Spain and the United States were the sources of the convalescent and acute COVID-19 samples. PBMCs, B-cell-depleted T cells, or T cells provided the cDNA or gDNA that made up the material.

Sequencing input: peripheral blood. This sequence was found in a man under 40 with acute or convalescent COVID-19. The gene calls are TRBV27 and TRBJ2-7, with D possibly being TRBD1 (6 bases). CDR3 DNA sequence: TGTGCCAGCAGTTACACAGGGTACGAGCAGTACTTC. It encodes CASSYTGYEQYF.